This TCR beta chain stems from a study of shared clonotypes between healthy human individuals. All donors were healthy HIV-negative adults lacking recent acute infections or vaccinations. Data came from immunoSEQ multiplex PCR; TCRdb stores just in-frame clones and leaves some out. The sample has over 850,000 clones, around three quarters seen once; the top ten hold under 0.8%. Germline CDR1 reads SGHTA; CDR2 reads FQGNSA. There are 14 residues in the CDR3. V was pared by 5 bases and J by 2 bases, with 6 bases of the junction left unmatched. This clone appeared a few times. The origin of this receptor is a man between 18 and 29 years old in good health. Some clones in this sample may be carry-over from other donors' samples. Specimen: memory CD4+ T cells from PBMCs. The subset denotes: CD45RA-negative fraction. This chain connects TRBV7-2 to TRBJ2-7; 7 nucleotides line up with TRBD2. The CDR3 coding sequence is TGTGCCAGCAGCATTGGGGGAGGGCCCTACGAGCAGTACTTC. Translating it yields CASSIGGGPYEQYF.